This TCR beta chain was found in a study of blood T cell repertoires in COVID-19. Study background: The United States, Italy and Spain provided the acute and convalescent COVID-19 samples. Sample material is recorded as cDNA or gDNA derived from T cells, B-cell-depleted T cells, or PBMCs.

J was trimmed by 8 bases and V by 1 base; bases with no gene match: 4. CDR1 is GTSNPN, CDR2 SVGIG, per germline (reference sequence). The CDR3 runs to 14 residues. Original handling: Researchers report that nucleated cell counts were estimated from reference gene primer amplification. TCRdb's table, derived via immunoSEQ multiplex PCR, lists solely in-frame clones and lacks some. V and J calls and clone size are given by that table; D and trimming were obtained from the DNA. The table has about 330,000 clones, around 87% seen once. This receptor was taken from a woman between 45 and 60 years old with active or convalescent COVID-19. The rearrangement links TRBV30 to TRBJ2-3; 12 bases agree with TRBD2. Sequenced input: peripheral blood. The CDR3, as DNA: TGTGCCTGGAGTGAGACTAGCGGGAGTGGTACGCAGTATTTT. Translated: CAWSETSGSGTQYF.